Shown below are 14 T cell receptor beta chains from a single sample sequenced in a study of T and B cells in COVID-19 patients (dated by TCRdb to about 2020). Genomic DNA extracted from blood, in amounts of roughly 250-500 ng, served as the starting material for amplifying TRB repertoires. TCRdb lists the instrument as Illumina MiSeq. TRB rearrangements were amplified by multiplex PCR with BIOMED2 TRB-A/B primer pools. Using fastp at Q25 and MiXCR, TCRdb reprocessed the public reads and kept productive beta chains. Every distinct CDR3 protein forms one entry, paired with its most common genes and DNA. This sample is represented by about 10,000 distinct CDR3 sequences; around a third of them were singletons. 15% to 20% of the sample goes to the ten largest clones. Material for sequencing was blood. These receptors came from a human donor with active COVID-19.

By share, this clonotype ranks as medium-sized. The rearrangement joins TRBV19 to TRBJ2-7; a possible D gene is TRBD1 (5 bases). Trimming shortened V by 10 bases and J by 3 bases, and 16 bases separated the two germline ends. The CDR3 runs 13 residues. CDR1 and CDR2 from the germline V gene are LNHDA and SQIVND (reference sequence). The chain's CDR3 is CATSDRRGYEQYF. DNA of the CDR3: TGTGCCACCTCCGACAGAAGGGGCTACGAGCAGTACTTC. The variable domain in full, with the rest retrieved from reference TRBV19 and TRBJ2-7, is DGGITQSPKYLFRKEGQNVTLSCEQNLNHDAMYWYRQDPGQGLRLIYYSQIVNDFQKGDIAEGYSVSREKKESFPLTVTSAQKNPTAFYLCATSDRRGYEQYFGPGTRLTVT.

This clonotype was seen only once. The chain combines TRBV18 with TRBJ1-6, with TRBD1 matching over 8 bases. Trimming cost V 3 bases and J 10 bases; bases outside gene matches: 8. The CDR3 loop spans 15 amino acids. CDR1 is KGHSH and CDR2 is LQKENI in the germline V gene. CDR3 coding DNA: TGTGCCAGCTCACCCGGGACAGGATCTGGGTCACCCCTCCACTTT. This encodes CASSPGTGSGSPLHF.

By proportion, this clonotype is medium-sized. V is TRBV27 and J is TRBJ2-1; 9 positions agree with TRBD1. This CDR3 has 16 residues. J was trimmed by 6 bases and V by 5 bases; bases with no gene match: 11. Germline-derived CDR1 and CDR2 are MNHEY and SMNVEV (reference sequence). CDR3 protein: CASSRRDRVWTNEQFF. The CDR3 DNA follows: TGTGCCAGCAGTCGCCGGGACAGGGTGTGGACCAATGAGCAGTTCTTC.

Remarks on this clonotype: A much larger clone lies one base from this, so it may be a read error. The chain is built from TRBV6-5 and TRBJ2-1; the D call may be TRBD1 or TRBD2 (5 bases each). Germline CDR1 MNHEY, CDR2 SVGAGI. V lost 6 bases to trimming and J lost 7 bases, with 13 bases between them. This CDR3 has 13 amino acids. This chain's CDR3 is CASSKGAGNEQFF. CDR3 coding DNA: TGTGCCAGCAGCAAAGGGGCGGGTAATGAGCAGTTCTTC.

To note about this clonotype: A single base separates this from a much larger clone, so it may be a read error. The V gene is TRBV6-5, the J gene TRBJ2-1, with D tentatively TRBD2 (5 bases). The CDR3 length is 14 residues. Trimming left V 0 bases short and J 8 bases short, with 11 bases between. The germline gives CDR1 MNHEY, CDR2 SVGAGI. CDR3 region: CASSYSTARDEQFF. In nucleotides, the CDR3 is TGTGCCAGCAGTTACTCGACTGCGAGGGATGAGCAGTTCTTC.

This clonotype is deemed large. The chain has TRBV29-1 and TRBJ2-1, with TRBD1 matching over 7 bases. Trimming cost V 6 bases and J 2 bases; bases outside gene matches: 10. CDR3 size: 15 residues. Per the germline V gene, CDR1 is SQVTM and CDR2 is ANQGSEA. CDR3 DNA sequence: TGCAGCGTCGGCGCTGACAGGGCCCCCTACAATGAGCAGTTCTTC. This codes for CSVGADRAPYNEQFF.

In its sample, this clonotype ranks as medium-sized. This rearrangement joins TRBV27 to TRBJ2-7; D might be TRBD1 (5 bases). The V and J ends lost 11 bases and 0 bases respectively, with 11 bases between them. CDR1 MNHEY and CDR2 SMNVEV come from the germline V gene (reference sequence). The CDR3 spans 12 residues. The CDR3 bases are TGTGCCTCCCAGGGCAGCTCCTACGAGCAGTACTTC. It encodes CASQGSSYEQYF.

The chain combines TRBV5-1 with TRBJ1-6; no clear D gene. The CDR3 extends over 12 amino acids. In germline, CDR1 is SGHRS, CDR2 YFSETQ. V shed 4 bases and J shed 7 bases, with 6 bases lying between them. CDR3 loop: CASSLGNSPLHF. DNA of the CDR3: TGCGCCAGCAGCCTGGGGAATTCACCCCTCCACTTT.

Sample share makes this clonotype medium-sized. The chain joins TRBV29-1 to TRBJ2-7; D may be TRBD1 (6 bases). V was shortened by 5 bases and J by 2 bases, with 10 bases between the two germline ends. The germline V gene encodes CDR1 SQVTM and CDR2 ANQGSEA. There are 12 residues in the CDR3. In DNA form, the CDR3 reads TGCAGCGTTTCCGGACAGACCTACGAGCAGTACTTC. It yields the protein CSVSGQTYEQYF.

This clonotype was seen a few times. This chain joins TRBV10-3 and TRBJ2-1; TRBD1 might be the D (5 bases). The V gene lost 8 bases and the J gene lost 1 base, with 12 bases spanning the gap. The CDR3 has 14 amino acids. CDR1 and CDR2 from the germline V gene are ENHRY and SYGVKD. The CDR3 spells CAIGLTESYNEQFF. DNA for the CDR3: TGTGCCATCGGTCTGACAGAGTCCTACAATGAGCAGTTCTTC.

The rearrangement uses TRBV19 and TRBJ1-1; weak D call: TRBD1 (6 bases). With 3 bases removed from V and 1 base from J, the gap between germline ends came to 15 bases. Germline-derived CDR1 and CDR2 are LNHDA and SQIVND (reference sequence). This CDR3 contains 16 residues. CDR3 loop: CASSISGGDGNTEAFF. The DNA of the CDR3 is TGTGCCAGTAGTATTTCTGGGGGCGATGGGAACACTGAAGCTTTCTTT.

This chain uses TRBV12-3 or TRBV12-4 with TRBJ2-1; TRBD2 might be the D (6 bases). Trimming cost V 1 base and J 8 bases, with 15 bases left between them. There are 15 residues in the CDR3. Here the CDR3 reads CASSLVGGGLDEQFF. In DNA, the CDR3 is TGTGCCAGCAGTTTAGTGGGGGGTGGCCTGGATGAGCAGTTCTTC.

The V call is TRBV6-6, the J call TRBJ1-3; D not resolved. The germline V and J ends were trimmed by 0 bases and 2 bases, with 5 bases remaining between them. CDR3 length: 14 residues. The germline gives CDR1 MNHNY, CDR2 SVGAGI (reference sequence). This CDR3 is CASSYSDTGNTIYF. The CDR3 DNA is TGTGCCAGCAGTTACTCTGACACTGGAAACACCATATATTTT.

This clonotype appeared a few times. V gene TRBV18 combines with J gene TRBJ1-1, with D possibly matching TRBD1 (6 bases). The CDR3 is 14 residues long. V shed 5 bases and J shed 1 base, with 11 bases lying between them. The germline V gene has CDR1 KGHSH and CDR2 LQKENI. The CDR3 loop reads CASSTQTGNTEAFF. In DNA form, the CDR3 reads TGTGCCAGCTCAACCCAGACAGGGAACACTGAAGCTTTCTTT.